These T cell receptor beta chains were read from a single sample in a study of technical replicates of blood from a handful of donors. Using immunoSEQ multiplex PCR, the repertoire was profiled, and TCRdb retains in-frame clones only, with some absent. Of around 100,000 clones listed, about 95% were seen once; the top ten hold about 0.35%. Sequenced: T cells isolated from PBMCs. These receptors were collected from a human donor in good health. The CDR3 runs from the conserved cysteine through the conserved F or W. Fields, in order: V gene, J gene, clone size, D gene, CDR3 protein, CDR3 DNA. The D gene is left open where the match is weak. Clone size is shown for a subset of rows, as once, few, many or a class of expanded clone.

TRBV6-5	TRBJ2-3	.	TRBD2	CASSRTSTLSDTQYF	TGTGCCAGCAGTCGGACTAGCACATTGTCAGATACGCAGTATTTT
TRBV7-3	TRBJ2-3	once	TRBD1	CASSLRDSPIDSTDTQYF	TGTGCCAGCAGCCTTCGGGACAGCCCGATAGATAGCACAGATACGCAGTATTTT
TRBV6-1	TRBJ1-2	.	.	CASSASGWGGYTF	TGTGCCAGCAGTGCCTCGGGTTGGGGCGGCTACACCTTC
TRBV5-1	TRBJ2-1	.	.	CASSSQAFEQFF	TGCGCCAGCAGCTCTCAAGCGTTCGAGCAGTTCTTC
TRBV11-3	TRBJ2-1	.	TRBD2	CASSSASGSYNEQFF	TGTGCCAGCAGCTCGGCTAGCGGGAGTTATAATGAGCAGTTCTTC
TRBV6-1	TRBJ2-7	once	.	CASSSRDWPYEQYF	TGTGCCAGCAGTAGCCGGGACTGGCCCTACGAGCAGTACTTC
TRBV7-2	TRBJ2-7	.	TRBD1	CASSLNLGQGTYEQYF	TGTGCCAGCAGCTTAAACCTAGGACAGGGCACCTACGAGCAGTACTTC
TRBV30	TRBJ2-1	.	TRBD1	CAWSVSGGAYNEQFF	TGTGCCTGGAGTGTATCAGGGGGCGCCTACAATGAGCAGTTCTTC
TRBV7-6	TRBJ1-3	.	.	CASSLNRVEGGNTIYF	TGTGCCAGCAGCCTAAACAGGGTTGAAGGTGGAAACACCATATATTTT
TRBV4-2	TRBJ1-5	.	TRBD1	CASSQDRQGGQPQHF	TGTGCCAGCAGCCAAGATCGACAGGGTGGTCAGCCCCAGCATTTT
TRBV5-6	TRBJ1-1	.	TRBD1	CASSQATGWFEAFF	TGTGCCAGCAGCCAAGCGACAGGGTGGTTTGAAGCTTTCTTT
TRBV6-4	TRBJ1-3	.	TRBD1	CASRDRGTGNTIYF	TGTGCCAGTCGGGACAGGGGGACTGGAAACACCATATATTTT
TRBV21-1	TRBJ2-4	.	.	CASSKGPSGKNIQYF	TGTGCCAGCAGCAAAGGGCCTAGCGGAAAAAACATTCAGTACTTC
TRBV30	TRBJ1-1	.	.	CAWSVQGSEAFF	TGTGCCTGGAGTGTTCAGGGGTCTGAAGCTTTCTTT
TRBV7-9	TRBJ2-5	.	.	CASSLGAGVETQYF	TGTGCCAGCAGCTTGGGGGCGGGAGTTGAGACCCAGTACTTC
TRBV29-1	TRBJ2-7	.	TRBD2	CSGSIWRERIGYEQYF	TGCAGCGGAAGTATCTGGCGGGAGAGGATTGGCTACGAGCAGTACTTC
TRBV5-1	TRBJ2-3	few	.	CASSPGTGHTDTQYF	TGCGCCAGCAGCCCAGGCACAGGCCACACAGATACGCAGTATTTT
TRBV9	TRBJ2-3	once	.	CASSVGTSTDTQYF	TGTGCCAGCAGCGTAGGAACTAGCACAGATACGCAGTATTTT
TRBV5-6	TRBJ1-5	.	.	CASSLARQEGPQHF	TGTGCCAGCAGCTTGGCCCGACAGGAAGGTCCCCAGCATTTT
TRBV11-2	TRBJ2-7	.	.	CASSLHDRYEQYF	TGTGCCAGCAGCCTCCACGACAGGTACGAGCAGTACTTC
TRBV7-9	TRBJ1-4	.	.	CASHAGASTNEKLFF	TGTGCCAGCCACGCGGGGGCTTCAACTAATGAAAAACTGTTTTTT
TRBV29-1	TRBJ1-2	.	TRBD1	CSVPLFGGQGYSSYTF	TGCAGCGTACCCCTATTTGGGGGACAGGGTTATTCGAGCTACACCTTC
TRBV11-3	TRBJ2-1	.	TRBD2	CASKNYLAGEREQFF	TGTGCCAGCAAAAACTACCTAGCGGGAGAAAGAGAGCAGTTCTTC
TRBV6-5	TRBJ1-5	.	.	CASSYRRHQPQHF	TGTGCCAGCAGTTACCGGAGGCATCAGCCCCAGCATTTT
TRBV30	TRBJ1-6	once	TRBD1	CAWSDRQGSPLHF	TGTGCCTGGAGTGATCGACAGGGGTCACCCCTCCACTTT
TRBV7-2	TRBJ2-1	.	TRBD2	CASSRRRLADNEQFF	TGTGCCAGCAGCCGTAGGAGACTAGCGGACAATGAGCAGTTCTTC
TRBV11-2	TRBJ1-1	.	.	CASSLEFTEAFF	TGTGCCAGCAGCTTGGAGTTCACTGAAGCTTTCTTT
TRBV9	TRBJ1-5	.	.	CASSVAGTTGQPQHF	TGTGCCAGCAGCGTAGCTGGGACTACTGGCCAGCCCCAGCATTTT
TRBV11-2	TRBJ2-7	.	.	CASSLGSSSYEQYF	TGTGCCAGCAGCTTAGGTAGCAGCTCCTACGAGCAGTACTTC
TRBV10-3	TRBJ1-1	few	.	CAISDYSEAFF	TGTGCCATCAGTGACTATTCTGAAGCTTTCTTT
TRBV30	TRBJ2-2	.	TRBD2	CAGFPGLVTGELFF	TGTGCCGGCTTTCCGGGACTAGTAACCGGGGAGCTGTTTTTT
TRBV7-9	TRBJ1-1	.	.	CASSLTTEAFF	TGTGCCAGCAGCTTAACAACGGAAGCTTTCTTT
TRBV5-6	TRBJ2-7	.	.	CASRNRDGRNEQYF	TGTGCCAGCCGCAACCGGGACGGGAGAAACGAGCAGTACTTC
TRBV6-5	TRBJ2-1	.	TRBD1	CATDRGDEQFF	TGTGCCACCGACAGGGGAGATGAGCAGTTCTTC
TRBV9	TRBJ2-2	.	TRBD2	CASSGTSLAGELFF	TGTGCCAGCAGCGGGACTAGCCTGGCGGGGGAGCTGTTTTTT
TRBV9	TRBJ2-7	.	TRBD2	CASSAEGLAGAEQYF	TGTGCCAGCAGCGCGGAGGGACTAGCGGGAGCCGAGCAGTACTTC
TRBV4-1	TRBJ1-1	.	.	CASSQQGIGTEAFF	TGCGCCAGCAGCCAACAGGGAATAGGGACTGAAGCTTTCTTT
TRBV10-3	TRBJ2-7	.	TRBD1	CAIGERQGGNEQYF	TGTGCCATTGGTGAGCGACAGGGGGGGAACGAGCAGTACTTC
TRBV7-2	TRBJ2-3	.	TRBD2	CASSLGPSGTNTQYF	TGTGCCAGCAGCTTAGGGCCTAGCGGGACTAATACGCAGTATTTT
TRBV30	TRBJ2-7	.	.	CAWSVRRTLPYEQYF	TGTGCCTGGAGTGTACGGAGGACGCTTCCCTACGAGCAGTACTTC
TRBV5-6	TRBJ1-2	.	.	CASSFDSGGGYTF	TGTGCCAGCAGCTTCGATTCCGGCGGGGGCTACACCTTC